Reported below is one T cell receptor beta chain. This record belongs to a study of blood T cell repertoires in COVID-19. The repertoire was sequenced with immunoSEQ multiplex PCR; TCRdb's copy has only in-frame clones and lacks some. The data hold about 370,000 clones, with 89% observed a single time. The CDR3 has 18 residues. V trimming: 0 bases; J trimming: 4 bases; junction bases outside the gene matches: 11. While infection was still active, Seattle patients were enrolled and then followed longitudinally. Sequencing was done on a sample of peripheral blood. The chain couples TRBV5-3 to TRBJ2-1, with 9 positions matching TRBD2. TRBV5-3 is reported as an ORF; its role is uncertain. The sequence derives from a woman in her 30s with COVID-19, enrolled during active disease. The CDR3 nucleotides read TGTGCCAGAAGCTTGGTGGGACTAGCACCCAGAGGGTACAATGAGCAGTTCTTC. The encoded protein is CARSLVGLAPRGYNEQFF.